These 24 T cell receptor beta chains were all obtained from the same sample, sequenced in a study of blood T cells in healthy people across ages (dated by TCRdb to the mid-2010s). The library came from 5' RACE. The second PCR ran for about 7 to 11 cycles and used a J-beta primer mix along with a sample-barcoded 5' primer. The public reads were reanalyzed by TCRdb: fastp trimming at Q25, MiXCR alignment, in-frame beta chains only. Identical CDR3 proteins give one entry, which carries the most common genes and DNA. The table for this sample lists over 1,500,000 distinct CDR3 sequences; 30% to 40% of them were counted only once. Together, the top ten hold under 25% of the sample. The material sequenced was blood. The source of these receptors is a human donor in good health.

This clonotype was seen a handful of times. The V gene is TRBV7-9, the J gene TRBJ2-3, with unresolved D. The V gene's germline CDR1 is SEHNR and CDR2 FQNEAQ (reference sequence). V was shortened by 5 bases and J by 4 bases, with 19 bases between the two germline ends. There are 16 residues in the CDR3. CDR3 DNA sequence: TGTGCCAGCAGCCCAGAGACGGTACTGTTCCCAGATACGCAGTATTTT. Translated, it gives CASSPETVLFPDTQYF.

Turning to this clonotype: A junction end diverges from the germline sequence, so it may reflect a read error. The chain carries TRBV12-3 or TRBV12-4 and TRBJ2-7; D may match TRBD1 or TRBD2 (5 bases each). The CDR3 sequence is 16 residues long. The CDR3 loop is CASSRKGTGNSYEQYF. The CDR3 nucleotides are TGCGCCAGCAGTCGGAAAGGGACGGGCAACTCCTACGAGCAGTACTTC.

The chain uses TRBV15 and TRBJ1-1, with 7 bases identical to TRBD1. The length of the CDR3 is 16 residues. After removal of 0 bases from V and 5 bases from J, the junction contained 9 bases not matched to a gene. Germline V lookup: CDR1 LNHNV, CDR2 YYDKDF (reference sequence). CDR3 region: CATSRDRGWEWTEAFF. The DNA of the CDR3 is TGTGCCACCAGCAGAGACAGGGGGTGGGAGTGGACTGAAGCTTTCTTT.

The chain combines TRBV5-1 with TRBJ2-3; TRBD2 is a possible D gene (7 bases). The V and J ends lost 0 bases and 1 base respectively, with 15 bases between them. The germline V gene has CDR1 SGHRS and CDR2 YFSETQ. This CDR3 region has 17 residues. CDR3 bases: TGCGCCAGCAGCTTGGGTTACAGGGAGGGCGGCACAGATACGCAGTATTTT. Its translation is CASSLGYREGGTDTQYF.

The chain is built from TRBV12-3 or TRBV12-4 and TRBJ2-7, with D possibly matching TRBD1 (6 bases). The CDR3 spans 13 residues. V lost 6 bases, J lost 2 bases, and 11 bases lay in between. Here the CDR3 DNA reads TGTGCCAGCAGCCTACGGGACACCTACGAGCAGTACTTC. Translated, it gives CASSLRDTYEQYF.

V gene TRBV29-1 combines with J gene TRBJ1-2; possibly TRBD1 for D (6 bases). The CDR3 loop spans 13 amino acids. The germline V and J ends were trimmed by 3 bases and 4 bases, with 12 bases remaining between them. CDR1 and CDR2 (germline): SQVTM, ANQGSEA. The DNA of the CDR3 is TGCAGCGTTGAGTTTAGGGGGATCTATGGCTACACCTTC. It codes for CSVEFRGIYGYTF.

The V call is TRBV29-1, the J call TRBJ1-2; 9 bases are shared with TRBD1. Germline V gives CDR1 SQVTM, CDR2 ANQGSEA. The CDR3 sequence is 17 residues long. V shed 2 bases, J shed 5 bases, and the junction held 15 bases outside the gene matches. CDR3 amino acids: CSVEIYRTGDPGYGYTF. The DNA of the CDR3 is TGCAGCGTTGAAATCTATAGGACAGGGGATCCAGGGTATGGCTACACCTTC. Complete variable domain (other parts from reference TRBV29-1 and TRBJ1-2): SAVISQKPSRDICQRGTSLTIQCQVDSQVTMMFWYRQQPGQSLTLIATANQGSEATYESGFVIDKFPISRPNLTFSTLTVSNMSPEDSSIYLCSVEIYRTGDPGYGYTFGSGTRLTVV.

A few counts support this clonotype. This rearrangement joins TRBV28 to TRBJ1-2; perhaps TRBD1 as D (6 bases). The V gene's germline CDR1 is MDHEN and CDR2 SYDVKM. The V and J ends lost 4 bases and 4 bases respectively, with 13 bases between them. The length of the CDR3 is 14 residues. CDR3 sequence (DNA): TGTGCCAGCAGTTCAGGGGCCCTTGGCTATGGCTACACCTTC. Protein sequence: CASSSGALGYGYTF.

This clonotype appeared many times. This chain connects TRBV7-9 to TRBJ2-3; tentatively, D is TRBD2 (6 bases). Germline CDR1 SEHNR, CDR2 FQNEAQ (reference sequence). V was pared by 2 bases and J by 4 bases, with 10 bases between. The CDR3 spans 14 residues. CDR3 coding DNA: TGTGCCAGCAGCTTAATTGGAGGGGCAGATACGCAGTATTTT. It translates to CASSLIGGADTQYF.

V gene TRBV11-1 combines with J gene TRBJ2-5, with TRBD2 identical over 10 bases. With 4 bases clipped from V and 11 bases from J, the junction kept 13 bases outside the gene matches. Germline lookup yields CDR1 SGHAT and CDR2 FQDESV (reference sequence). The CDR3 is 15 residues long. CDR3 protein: CASSSRLAGPFYQYF. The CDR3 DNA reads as TGTGCCAGCAGCTCACGACTAGCGGGTCCCTTCTATCAGTACTTC. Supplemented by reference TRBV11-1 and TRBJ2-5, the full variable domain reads EAEVAQSPRYKITEKSQAVAFWCDPISGHATLYWYRQILGQGPELLVQFQDESVVDDSQLPKDRFSAERLKGVDSTLKIQPAELGDSAMYLCASSSRLAGPFYQYFGPGTRLLVL.

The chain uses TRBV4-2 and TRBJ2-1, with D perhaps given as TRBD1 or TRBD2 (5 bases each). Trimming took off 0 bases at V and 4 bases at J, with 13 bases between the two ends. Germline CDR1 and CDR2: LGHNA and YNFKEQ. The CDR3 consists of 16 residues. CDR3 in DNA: TGTGCCAGCAGCCAAGATAAGAGGGGTTCTTACAATGAGCAGTTCTTC. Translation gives CASSQDKRGSYNEQFF.

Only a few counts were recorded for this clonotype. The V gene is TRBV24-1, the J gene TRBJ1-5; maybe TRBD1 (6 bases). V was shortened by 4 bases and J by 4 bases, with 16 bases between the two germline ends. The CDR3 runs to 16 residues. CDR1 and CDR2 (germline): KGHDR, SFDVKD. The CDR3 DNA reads TGTGCCACCAGTGAAGCGGGGGGCCGAGGGAATCAGCCCCAGCATTTT. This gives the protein CATSEAGGRGNQPQHF.

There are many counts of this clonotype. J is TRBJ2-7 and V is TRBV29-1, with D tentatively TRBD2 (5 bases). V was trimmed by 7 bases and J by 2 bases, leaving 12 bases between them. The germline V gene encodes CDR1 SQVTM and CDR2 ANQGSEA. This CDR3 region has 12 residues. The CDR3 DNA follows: TGCAGCGCCGAGGGCAGAACCTACGAGCAGTACTTC. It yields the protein CSAEGRTYEQYF.

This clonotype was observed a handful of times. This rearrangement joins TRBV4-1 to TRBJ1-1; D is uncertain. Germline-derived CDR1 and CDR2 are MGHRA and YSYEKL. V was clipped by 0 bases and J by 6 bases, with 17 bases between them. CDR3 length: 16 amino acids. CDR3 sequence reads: CASSQEENRRTAEAFF. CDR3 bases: TGCGCCAGCAGCCAAGAAGAAAACAGACGAACGGCTGAAGCTTTCTTT.

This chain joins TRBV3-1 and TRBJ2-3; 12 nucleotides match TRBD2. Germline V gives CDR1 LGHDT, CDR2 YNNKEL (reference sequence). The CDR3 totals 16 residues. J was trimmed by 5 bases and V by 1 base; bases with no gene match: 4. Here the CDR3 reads CASSQGLAGDIDTQYF. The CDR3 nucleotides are TGTGCCAGCAGCCAAGGACTAGCGGGGGATATAGATACGCAGTATTTT.

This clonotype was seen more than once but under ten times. The CDR3 nucleotides read TGCGCCAGCAGCTTGGGTGACAGGGCCGAGGACGAGCAGTACTTC. Protein: CASSLGDRAEDEQYF. The chain employs TRBV5-1 and TRBJ2-7; 7 bases agree with TRBD1. Per germline, CDR1 SGHRS and CDR2 YFSETQ. The V gene end was trimmed by 0 bases and the J gene end by 5 bases; junction bases not matched to a gene: 8. The CDR3 has 15 residues.

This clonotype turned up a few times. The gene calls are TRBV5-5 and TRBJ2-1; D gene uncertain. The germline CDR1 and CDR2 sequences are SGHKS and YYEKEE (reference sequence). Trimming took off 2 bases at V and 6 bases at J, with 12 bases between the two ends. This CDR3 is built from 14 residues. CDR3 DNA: TGTGCCAGCAGCTTACAAGACCCATCCAATGAGCAGTTCTTC. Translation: CASSLQDPSNEQFF.

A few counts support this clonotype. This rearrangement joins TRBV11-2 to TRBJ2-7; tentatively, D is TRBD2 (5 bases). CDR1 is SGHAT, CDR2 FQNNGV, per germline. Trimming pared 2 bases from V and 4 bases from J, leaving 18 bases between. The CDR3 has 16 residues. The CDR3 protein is CASSLMGPEAAYEQYF. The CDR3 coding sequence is TGTGCCAGCAGCTTAATGGGCCCGGAGGCAGCGTACGAGCAGTACTTC.

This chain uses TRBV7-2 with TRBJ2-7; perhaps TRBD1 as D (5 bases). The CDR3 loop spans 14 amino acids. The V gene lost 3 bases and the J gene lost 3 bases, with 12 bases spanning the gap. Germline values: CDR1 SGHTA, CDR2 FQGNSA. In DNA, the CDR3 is TGTGCCAGCAGCTTCGTACGACAGAGCTACGAGCAGTACTTC. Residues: CASSFVRQSYEQYF.

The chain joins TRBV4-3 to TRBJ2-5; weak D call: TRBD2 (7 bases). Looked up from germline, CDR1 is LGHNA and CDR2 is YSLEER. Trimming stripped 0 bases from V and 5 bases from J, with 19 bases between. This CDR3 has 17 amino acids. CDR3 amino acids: CASSQDWGGGAEETQYF. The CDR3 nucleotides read TGCGCCAGCAGCCAAGATTGGGGTGGGGGGGCCGAGGAGACCCAGTACTTC.

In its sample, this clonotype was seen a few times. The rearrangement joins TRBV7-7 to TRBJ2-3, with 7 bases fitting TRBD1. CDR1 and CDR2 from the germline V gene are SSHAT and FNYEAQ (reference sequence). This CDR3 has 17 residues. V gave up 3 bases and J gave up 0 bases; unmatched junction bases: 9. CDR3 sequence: CASSFGEGDRSTDTQYF. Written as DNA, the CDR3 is TGTGCCAGCAGCTTCGGAGAGGGGGACAGAAGCACAGATACGCAGTATTTT.

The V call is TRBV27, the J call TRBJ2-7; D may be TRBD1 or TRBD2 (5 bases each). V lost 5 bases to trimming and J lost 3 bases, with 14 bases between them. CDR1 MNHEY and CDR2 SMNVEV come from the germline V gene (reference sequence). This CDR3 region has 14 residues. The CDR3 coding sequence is TGTGCCAGCAGTCTTCATACGGGGCACTACGAGCAGTACTTC. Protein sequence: CASSLHTGHYEQYF.

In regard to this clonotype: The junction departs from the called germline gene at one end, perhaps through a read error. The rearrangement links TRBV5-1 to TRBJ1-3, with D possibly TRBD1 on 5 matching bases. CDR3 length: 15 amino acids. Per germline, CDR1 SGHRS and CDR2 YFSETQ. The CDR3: CASSLVARAGNTIYF. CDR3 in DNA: TGCGCCAGCAGCTTGGTCGCCAGGGCTGGGAACACCATATATTTT.

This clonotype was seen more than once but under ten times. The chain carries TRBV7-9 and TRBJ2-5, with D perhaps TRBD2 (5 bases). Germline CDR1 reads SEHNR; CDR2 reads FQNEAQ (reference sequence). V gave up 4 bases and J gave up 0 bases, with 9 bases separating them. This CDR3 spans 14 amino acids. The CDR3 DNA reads TGTGCCAGCAGCTCGGAGCGGTACCAAGAGACCCAGTACTTC. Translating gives CASSSERYQETQYF.